This T cell receptor (beta chain) was found in a study of blood T cell repertoires in COVID-19. Study at large: Samples representing acute and convalescent COVID-19 were sourced from the United States, Italy and Spain. The cDNA or gDNA used as material had been derived from T cells, B-cell-depleted T cells, or PBMCs.

In the source study's methods: Researchers report that nucleated cell counts were estimated from reference gene primer amplification. Measured with immunoSEQ multiplex PCR; TCRdb has only the in-frame clones, and not every one. That table furnishes V, J and clone size, whereas the DNA furnished D and trimming. The data contain about 240,000 clones, roughly four fifths of them seen just once; the ten biggest clones take up 3.6%. The table lists this clone with a count of one. CDR1 and CDR2 (germline): SGHTA, FQGNSA. The CDR3 covers 14 residues. Trimming took 5 bases from V and 4 from J; bases not matched to a gene: 7.

The receptor comes from a woman aged 40 to 50 who had been exposed to COVID-19. V gene TRBV7-2 combines with J gene TRBJ2-5; 7 nucleotides match TRBD2. Sequencing was done on a sample of PBMCs or T cells enriched from blood (not recorded which). Here the CDR3 reads CASSRGGTLETQYF. The CDR3 DNA reads TGTGCCAGCAGCCGCGGGGGAACTCTAGAGACCCAGTACTTC.